This TCR beta chain was recovered during a study of Ad26.COV2.S vaccination and SARS-CoV-2 variants. CDR1 SEHNR and CDR2 FQNEAQ come from the germline V gene (reference sequence). The CDR3 covers 15 residues. The J segment lost 1 base and the V segment lost 1 base, leaving 2 bases of the junction unmatched. The table came from immunoSEQ multiplex PCR; TCRdb's copy has only in-frame clones and leaves some out. The table records roughly 400,000 clones, less than 95% of them present only once. Note on this clone: This specimen includes other DNA sequences encoding the same CDR3.

The sample's treatment: 15 to 20 received Ad26.COV2.S at low or high dose, single or two shots; five or six received placebo; per-sample allocation not given. Sampling was performed 63 days after the first vaccine or placebo injection. Sequences were derived from peripheral blood, sampled in a trial of Ad26.COV2.S vaccine versus placebo. The receptor was derived from a person between 18 and 60 years old who received the Ad26.COV2.S COVID-19 vaccine or a placebo. The V call is TRBV7-9, the J call TRBJ2-7, with TRBD2 matching over 9 bases. In DNA, the CDR3 is TGTGCCAGCAGCTTAGGGCTAGCGGGATCCTACGAGCAGTACTTC. This translates into CASSLGLAGSYEQYF. The variable domain in full, with the rest retrieved from reference TRBV7-9 and TRBJ2-7, is DTGVSQNPRHKITKRGQNVTFRCDPISEHNRLYWYRQTLGQGPEFLTYFQNEAQLEKSRLLSDRFSAERPKGSFSTLEIQRTEQGDSAMYLCASSLGLAGSYEQYFGPGTRLTVT.